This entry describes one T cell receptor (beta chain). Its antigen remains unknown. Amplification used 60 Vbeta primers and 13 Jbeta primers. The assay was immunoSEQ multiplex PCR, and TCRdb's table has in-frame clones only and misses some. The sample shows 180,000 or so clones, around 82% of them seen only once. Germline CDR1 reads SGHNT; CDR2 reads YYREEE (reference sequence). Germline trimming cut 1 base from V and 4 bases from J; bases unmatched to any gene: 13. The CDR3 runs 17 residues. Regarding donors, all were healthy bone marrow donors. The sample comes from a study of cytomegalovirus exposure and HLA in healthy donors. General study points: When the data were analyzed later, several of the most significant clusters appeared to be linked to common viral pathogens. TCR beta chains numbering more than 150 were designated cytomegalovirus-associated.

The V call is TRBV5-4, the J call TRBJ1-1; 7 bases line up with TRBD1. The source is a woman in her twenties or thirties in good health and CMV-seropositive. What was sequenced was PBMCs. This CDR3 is CASSLNRGRVVGTEAFF. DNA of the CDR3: TGTGCCAGCAGCTTGAACAGGGGTAGGGTGGTGGGCACTGAAGCTTTCTTT.